This T cell receptor beta chain was retrieved from a study of cytomegalovirus exposure and HLA in healthy donors. Study overall: The approximately 710 first-cohort repertoires and the roughly 130 validation repertoires shared the same platform, a later analysis reported. Study-wide findings and caveats: Rare sequences made up most TCRs, while some public TCRs were found in many donors.

Concerning this clone itself: Its antigen remains unidentified.

Measured with immunoSEQ multiplex PCR; TCRdb has only the in-frame clones, and not every one. The table shows approximately 59,000 clones, with over 90% occurring only once. Per germline, CDR1 MDHEN and CDR2 SYDVKM. The CDR3 is 14 amino acids. Trimming removed 2 bases from V and 12 bases from J, with 17 bases in between. This sequence joins TRBV28 and TRBJ2-1; no definite D call. The TCR sequence derives from a man younger than 35 in good health and CMV-seropositive. Sequenced material: PBMCs. The CDR3 here is CASSLQERSRWQFF. In DNA, the CDR3 is TGTGCCAGCAGTTTACAGGAAAGGTCTCGGTGGCAGTTCTTC.